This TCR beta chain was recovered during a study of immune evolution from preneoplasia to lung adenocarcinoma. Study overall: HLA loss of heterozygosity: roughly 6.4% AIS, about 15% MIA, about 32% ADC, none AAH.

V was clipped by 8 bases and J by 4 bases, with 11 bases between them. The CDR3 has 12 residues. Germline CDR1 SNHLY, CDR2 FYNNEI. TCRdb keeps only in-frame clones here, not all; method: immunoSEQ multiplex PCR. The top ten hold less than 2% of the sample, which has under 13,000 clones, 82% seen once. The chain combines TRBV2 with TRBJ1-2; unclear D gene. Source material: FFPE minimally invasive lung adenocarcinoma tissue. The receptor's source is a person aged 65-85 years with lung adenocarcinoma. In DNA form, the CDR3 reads TGTGCCAGCGGGCCGAGCGGCTATGGCTACACCTTC. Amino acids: CASGPSGYGYTF.